This T cell receptor (beta chain) was recovered during a study of vaccination and CD4 T cells after COVID-19. Looking at the study overall: The cells in question were stimulated using overlapping spike peptides derived from SARS-CoV-2, HCoV-NL63, HCoV-OC43 and HCoV-229E.

About this clonotype itself: Antigen unknown.

Treatment: roughly 10-day PBMC culture with coronavirus spike peptide pools or control peptides (ViraFEST assay). These CD4+ T cells came from an unexposed donor, sampled before the COVID-19 pandemic (2011-2018). Sequencing of cultured CD4+ T cell DNA used the Oncomine TCR Beta short-read assay. One entry per CDR3 protein, called by TCRdb with MiXCR from the PCR reads. This table has 8,500 to 10,000 distinct CDR3 sequences, less than 70% appearing once. The sequenced sample consisted of CD4+ T cells from blood, cultured in vitro. The TCR comes from a human donor in good health.

The CDR3 loop reads CASSLIAGSTDTQYF. DNA for the CDR3: TGTGCCAGCAGTTTAATAGCGGGGTCCACAGATACGCAGTATTTT. The chain is built from TRBV27 and TRBJ2-3; 8 nucleotides align to TRBD2. V dropped 2 bases and J dropped 2; count of bases not matched to a gene: 3. Germline CDR1 MNHEY, CDR2 SMNVEV (reference sequence). The CDR3 is 15 residues long.